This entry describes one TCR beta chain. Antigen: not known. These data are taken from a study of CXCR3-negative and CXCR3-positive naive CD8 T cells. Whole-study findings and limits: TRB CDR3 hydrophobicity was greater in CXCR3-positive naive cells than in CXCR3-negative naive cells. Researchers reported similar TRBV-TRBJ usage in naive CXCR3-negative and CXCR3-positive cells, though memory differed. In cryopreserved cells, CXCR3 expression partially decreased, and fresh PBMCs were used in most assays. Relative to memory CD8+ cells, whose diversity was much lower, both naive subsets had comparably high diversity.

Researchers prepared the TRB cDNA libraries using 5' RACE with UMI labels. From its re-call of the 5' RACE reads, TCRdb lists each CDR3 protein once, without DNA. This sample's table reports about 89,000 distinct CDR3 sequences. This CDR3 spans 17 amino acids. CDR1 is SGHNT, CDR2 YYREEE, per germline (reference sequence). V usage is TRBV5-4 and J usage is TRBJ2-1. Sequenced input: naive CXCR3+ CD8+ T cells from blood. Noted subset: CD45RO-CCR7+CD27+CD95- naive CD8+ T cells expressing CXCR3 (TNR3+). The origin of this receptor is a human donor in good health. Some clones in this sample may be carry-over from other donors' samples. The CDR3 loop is CASSLISWQTWVGEQFF. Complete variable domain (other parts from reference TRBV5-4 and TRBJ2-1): ETGVTQSPTHLIKTRGQQVTLRCSSQSGHNTVSWYQQALGQGPQFIFQYYREEENGRGNFPPRFSGLQFPNYSSELNVNALELDDSALYLCASSLISWQTWVGEQFFGPGTRLTVL.